This entry is about one TCR beta chain. Which antigen it targets is not known. Base qualities are not recorded, but no much larger clone differs from it by a single base. Including cysteine and phenylalanine, the CDR3 has 15 amino acids. CDR3 DNA only is kept here, 45 bases in frame from base 1. For CDR1 and CDR2, the germline V gene lists SNHLY and FYNNEI. For this chain, trimming is 7 bases at the V end and 1 base at the J end, and the number of junction bases without a gene match is 8. The data were taken from a study of cytomegalovirus exposure and HLA in healthy donors (TCRdb year 2017). With regard to the full study: According to a later analysis, one platform produced both the roughly 120 validation repertoires and the approximately 600 repertoires of the first cohort. The study aimed to test whether cataloging public T cell receptors could reveal signatures of past pathogen exposure. Besides the first cohort of 666 subjects, a separate validation cohort made up of 90 to 150 different subjects was used. To predict cytomegalovirus infection status, the study brought together high-throughput TCR immunosequencing, statistical association of individual TCRs with disease status, and machine learning. Paper-wide results and their limitations: In both the original and validation cohorts, the classifier was reported to diagnose cytomegalovirus status with high specificity and sensitivity. A later analysis had no HLA typing for the validation cohort, so co-occurrence there was scored across all 130 or so repertoires. A few of the identified cytomegalovirus-associated TCR beta chains were confirmed in vitro to be specific for cytomegalovirus antigens. The authors suggested that the approach could potentially be generalized to other disease states and immunological phenotypes. While some public TCRs were present in many individuals, most TCR sequences turned up only very rarely across donors. A later analysis found that TCRs clustered in the first cohort also tended to co-occur in the 120 validation repertoires, with approximately 94% of cluster scores above 0. A total of 150 or so TCR beta chains were listed by the study as associated with cytomegalovirus.

Separate from the approximately 690-subject first cohort, the validation cohort of over 90 subjects was the group to which the donors belonged. Libraries were constructed by the immunoSEQ multiplex PCR assay. Turning to the authors' computational methods: A statistical classification framework was developed to diagnose cytomegalovirus status using the catalog of TCR beta chain sequences. The immuneACCESS repertoire file appears here via TCRdb, limited to in-frame rearrangements. These files lack a portion of the clones; in checked studies, under half of the deficit traces to unresolved V genes, and the cause of the others is not known. V and J calls and clone size are copied from that table; D and trimming were computed from the DNA. Counted in this sample were tens of thousands of clones; about 93% of them appeared once. The ten largest make up under 2% of the sample.

The chain was built from TRBV2 and TRBJ2-3; 7 junctional bases match TRBD1. The sequenced sample consisted of PBMCs. The sequence was collected from a man between 18 and 29 years old in good health and CMV-seropositive. The DNA sequence is given as TGTGCCAGCACCGAGGGCCAGGGGGGCACAGATACGCAGTATTTT. The resulting protein is CASTEGQGGTDTQYF. Full variable domain (CDR3 extended with the reference TRBV2 and TRBJ2-3 proteins): EPEVTQTPSHQVTQMGQEVILRCVPISNHLYFYWYRQILGQKVEFLVSFYNNEISEKSEIFDDQFSVERPDGSNFTLKIRSTKLEDSAMYFCASTEGQGGTDTQYFGPGTRLTVL.